This is a list of T cell receptor beta chains from one sample in a study of blood T cell repertoires in COVID-19. TCRdb's copy holds only in-frame clones and misses some; the assay was immunoSEQ multiplex PCR. In the table there are 75,000 to 100,000 clones, over 75% of which are singletons. Input material: peripheral blood. All receptors derive from a man in his 70s with acute or convalescent COVID-19. The CDR3 runs from the conserved cysteine through the conserved F or W. Fields, in order: clone size, CDR3 length, D gene, J gene, V gene, CDR3 DNA, CDR3 protein. The D gene is left open where the match is weak. Rows may omit the clone size; those that give it use once, few, many or a size class.

.,16,TRBD2,TRBJ2-5,TRBV10-3,TGTGCCATCAGCGTGGGGACTAGCGGGACAATAGAGACCCAGTACTTC,CAISVGTSGTIETQYF
few,13,TRBD2,TRBJ2-1,TRBV12-3/TRBV12-4,TGTGCCAGCAGTCCTAGCGGGGGGGGAGGGCAGTTCTTC,CASSPSGGGGQFF
.,14,TRBD1,TRBJ1-5,TRBV19,TGTGCCAGCCAAAGGACAGGGTTTAATCAGCCCCAGCATTTT,CASQRTGFNQPQHF
.,14,TRBD1,TRBJ2-3,TRBV10-1,TGCGCCAGCAGTGGGGGACAGGGCACAGATACGCAGTATTTT,CASSGGQGTDTQYF
.,18,TRBD1,TRBJ2-3,TRBV9,TGTGCCAGCAGCGTAGGGACAGGGGGCTCTCGTCGCACAGATACGCAGTATTTT,CASSVGTGGSRRTDTQYF
.,12,.,TRBJ1-4,TRBV12-3/TRBV12-4,TGTGCCAGCAGTTTACAGGATGAAAAACTGTTTTTT,CASSLQDEKLFF
.,16,TRBD2,TRBJ2-5,TRBV5-1,TGCGCCAGCAGCTCGCGGGGGGGTCTTTCCCAAGAGACCCAGTACTTC,CASSSRGGLSQETQYF
.,15,TRBD2,TRBJ2-2,TRBV7-9,TGTGCCAGCAGCTTATCCGGGGGGTCCCCCGGGGAGCTGTTTTTT,CASSLSGGSPGELFF
.,15,.,TRBJ1-4,TRBV7-3,TGTGCCAGCAGCCGAGGGGGACGGAGTAATGAAAAACTGTTTTTT,CASSRGGRSNEKLFF
few,17,TRBD2,TRBJ2-1,TRBV29-1,TGCAGCGTTGAACCGAGAGGGCTAGCGGGAGGATACAATGAGCAGTTCTTC,CSVEPRGLAGGYNEQFF
.,17,.,TRBJ2-1,TRBV3-1/TRBV3-2,TGTGCCAGCAGCCAAGTCAGGTCGGGACAACCGGTCAATGAGCAGTTCTTC,CASSQVRSGQPVNEQFF
.,15,TRBD1,TRBJ1-1,TRBV10-3,TGTGCCATCAGTGTCGGGACAGGGGGAAACACTGAAGCTTTCTTT,CAISVGTGGNTEAFF
.,14,TRBD1,TRBJ1-2,TRBV3-1/TRBV3-2,TGTGCCAGCAGCGTAAACAGGGGAGGCAATGGCTACACCTTC,CASSVNRGGNGYTF
.,16,.,TRBJ2-1,TRBV27,TGTGCCAGCAAGCCCGGGACTTTCAGCTCCTACAATGAGCAGTTCTTC,CASKPGTFSSYNEQFF
.,17,.,TRBJ1-2,TRBV5-1,TGCGCCAGCAGCTTGAACGCTGATTCTATACGATTGGATGGCTACACCTTC,CASSLNADSIRLDGYTF
.,14,.,TRBJ2-1,TRBV5-1,TGCGCCAGCAGCCCGGTACAGGTGTACAATGAGCAGTTCTTC,CASSPVQVYNEQFF
.,15,.,TRBJ1-5,TRBV18,TGTGCCAGCTCACCAGGGCAGGCCTTCAATCAGCCCCAGCATTTT,CASSPGQAFNQPQHF
.,15,.,TRBJ2-2,TRBV6-5,TGTGCCAGCATGGGAAGGGCAGGGATCGCCGGGGAGCTGTTTTTT,CASMGRAGIAGELFF
.,13,.,TRBJ1-5,TRBV7-8,TGTGCCAGCAGCTTAGCGCAGGGTCAGCCCCAGCATTTT,CASSLAQGQPQHF
once,14,.,TRBJ1-2,TRBV5-1,TGCGCCAGCAGCTTTACTCTCAGGGATGATGGCTACACCTTC,CASSFTLRDDGYTF
.,13,.,TRBJ2-1,TRBV12-3/TRBV12-4,TGTGCCAGCAGCTCCGACAGATACAATGAGCAGTTCTTC,CASSSDRYNEQFF
.,14,.,TRBJ1-1,TRBV7-2,TGTGCCAGCAGCTTAGGACGGGTTGGAACTGAAGCTTTCTTT,CASSLGRVGTEAFF
.,14,.,TRBJ1-5,TRBV2,TGTGCCAGCAGTGTTCTAGGGGGTCATCAGCCCCAGCATTTT,CASSVLGGHQPQHF
.,16,.,TRBJ1-2,TRBV18,TGTGCCAGCTCACCAACCAGGGTCCATGGTGACTATGGCTACACCTTC,CASSPTRVHGDYGYTF
.,15,.,TRBJ1-5,TRBV6-2/TRBV6-3,TGTGCCAGCAGTTACTCGTCGCGGGGAAGGCAGTCCCAGCATTTT,CASSYSSRGRQSQHF
.,14,TRBD2,TRBJ2-3,TRBV29-1,TGCAGCGTTGACTCTAGCGGGAGCACAGATACGCAGTATTTT,CSVDSSGSTDTQYF
.,16,TRBD2,TRBJ2-3,TRBV7-2,TGTGCCAGCAGCCCTAGAGGGTTAGCGGGGGGAAATACGCAGTATTTT,CASSPRGLAGGNTQYF